This entry features one T cell receptor (beta chain) sequence. The antigen is undetermined. Germline CDR1 is MNHEY and CDR2 is SMNVEV (reference sequence). Trimming removed 2 bases from V and 0 bases from J; junction bases left unmatched: 9. CDR3 length equals 17 residues. The sample belongs to a study of cytomegalovirus exposure and HLA in healthy donors. Study information: The same platform as the roughly 700 first-cohort repertoires was used for the 120 validation repertoires, a later analysis reported.

The repertoire was sequenced with immunoSEQ multiplex PCR; TCRdb's copy has only in-frame clones and lacks some. This table holds about 300,000 clones, around 87% found once. The donors were part of the validation cohort, which consisted of about 120 subjects and was separate from the first cohort of about 720 subjects. Study findings and constraints: Cytomegalovirus association was assigned to approximately 160 TCR beta chains. One later analysis, an examination of the 120 or so validation repertoires, found that first-cohort TCR clusters tended to co-occur in them.

The sequenced sample consisted of PBMCs. The chain employs TRBV27 and TRBJ2-5; 7 bases match TRBD2. This TCR was sampled from a woman aged 18-29 years in good health and CMV-seronegative. The CDR3: CASSLRDYHLYQETQYF. The CDR3 region has the DNA TGTGCCAGCAGTTTAAGGGACTACCACCTTTACCAAGAGACCCAGTACTTC.